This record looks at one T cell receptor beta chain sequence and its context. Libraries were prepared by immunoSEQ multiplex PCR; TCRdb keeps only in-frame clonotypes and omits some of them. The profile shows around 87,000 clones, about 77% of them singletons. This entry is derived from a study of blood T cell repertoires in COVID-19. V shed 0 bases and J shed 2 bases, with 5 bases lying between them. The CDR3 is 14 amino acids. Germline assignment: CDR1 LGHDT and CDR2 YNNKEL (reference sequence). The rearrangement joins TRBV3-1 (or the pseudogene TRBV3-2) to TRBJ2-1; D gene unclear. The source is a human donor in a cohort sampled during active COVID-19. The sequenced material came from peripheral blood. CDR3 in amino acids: CASSQDLTYNEQFF. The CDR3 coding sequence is TGTGCCAGCAGCCAAGATTTAACCTACAATGAGCAGTTCTTC.